The clone carrying this TCR beta chain was observed a few times. This entry comes from a study of blood T cell repertoires in COVID-19. Study overall: Acute-phase and convalescent COVID-19 samples originated in the United States, Italy and Spain. Nucleic acid was either cDNA or gDNA, and it came from T cells, B-cell-depleted T cells, or PBMCs.

As originally analysed: Reference gene primers were amplified, and this amplification served to estimate nucleated cell counts. Only in-frame clones appear in the TCRdb table, and some are missing; sequencing was by immunoSEQ multiplex PCR. That table gives V, J and clone size, and the DNA gave D and trimming. The sample includes under 300,000 clones, 75% to 90% of them seen just once. This CDR3 contains 14 residues. Germline lookup yields CDR1 SGHAT and CDR2 FQNNGV. The V gene end was trimmed by 5 bases and the J gene end by 5 bases; junction bases not matched to a gene: 8. Sequences were obtained from peripheral blood. The chain carries TRBV11-2 and TRBJ1-1, with 7 bases that match TRBD1. The sequence derives from a man younger than 40 who had recovered from COVID-19. CDR3 bases: TGTGCCAGCAGCCCGCAGACAGGGTGGACTGAAGCTTTCTTT. Amino acids: CASSPQTGWTEAFF.